This passage covers 10 T cell receptor beta chains from one sample sequenced in a study of graft-versus-host responses after intestinal transplantation (dated by TCRdb to the early 2020s). Libraries were made using the immunoSEQ multiplex PCR assay. The source is immuneACCESS, and TCRdb retained only in-frame sequences with V and J called. Part of the clones is not carried over; for the studies checked, unresolved V genes explain less than half of this, and the remainder is unexplained. The sample profile shows tens of thousands of clones; more than 90% of them were found once. The ten largest make up approximately 0.76% of the sample. This material consisted of PBMCs, taken 16 days after intestinal transplant. These receptors all come from a human patient who received an intestinal transplant, so some T cells may come from the graft donor.

This rearrangement joins TRBV11-3 to TRBJ1-5, with a tentative D call TRBD1 (5 bases). Germline values: CDR1 SGHNT, CDR2 YENEEA. This CDR3 is 14 amino acids long. Trimming shortened V by 10 bases and J by 0 bases, and 13 bases separated the two germline ends. The CDR3 protein is CANRDPDSNQPQHF. CDR3 DNA: TGTGCCAACCGGGACCCCGATAGCAATCAGCCCCAGCATTTT.

V and J are TRBV28 and TRBJ1-3; TRBD1 aligns across 7 bases. The CDR3 runs 16 residues. Germline CDR1 reads MDHEN; CDR2 reads SYDVKM. Trimming at V came to 1 base and at J to 3 bases, leaving 6 bases not matched to a gene. The CDR3 loop reads CASSLLQTGRGNTIYF. The DNA of the CDR3 is TGTGCCAGCAGTTTATTACAGACAGGGCGTGGAAACACCATATATTTT.

This chain connects TRBV28 to TRBJ1-5; 8 positions match TRBD1. Germline V gene data show CDR1 as MDHEN and CDR2 as SYDVKM. J gave up 4 bases and V 4 bases, and 15 bases lay outside the gene matches. There are 18 residues in the CDR3. CDR3 bases: TGTGCCAGCAGTTCCTCCCTCAGGGGGCGGATACAGAATCAGCCCCAGCATTTT. Encoded protein: CASSSSLRGRIQNQPQHF.

V is TRBV7-2 and J is TRBJ2-2, with D tentatively TRBD2 (5 bases). Trimming removed 7 bases from V and 8 bases from J, with 20 bases in between. The CDR3 covers 15 residues. Germline V gene lookup returns CDR1 SGHTA and CDR2 FQGNSA. For the CDR3, the DNA is TGTGCCAGCATCCCCCCCGACTATCGTACAGGGGAGCTGTTTTTT. It translates to CASIPPDYRTGELFF.

This rearrangement joins TRBV7-9 to TRBJ2-2; 12 bases match TRBD1. The CDR3 has 15 residues. J was trimmed by 6 bases and V by 4 bases; bases with no gene match: 3. Germline V gene lookup returns CDR1 SEHNR and CDR2 FQNEAQ (reference sequence). The CDR3 region has the DNA TGTGCCAGCAGCTGGGGACAGGGGGCGGCCGGGGAGCTGTTTTTT. It translates to CASSWGQGAAGELFF.

The chain is built from TRBV6-4 and TRBJ2-3; D assignment may be TRBD1 or TRBD2 (5 bases each). This CDR3 has 18 residues. V lost 4 bases and J lost 3, with 23 bases in between. From germline, CDR1 is MRHNA and CDR2 SNTAGT. The CDR3 region is CASSAQASSWARTDTQYF. The CDR3 DNA is TGTGCCAGCAGTGCACAGGCGTCTAGCTGGGCGAGAACAGATACGCAGTATTTT.

The rearrangement uses TRBV13 and TRBJ2-5, with 10 bases identical to TRBD2. Germline lookup yields CDR1 PRHDT and CDR2 FYEKMQ (reference sequence). V trimming: 0 bases; J trimming: 2 bases; junction bases outside the gene matches: 0. CDR3 size: 15 residues. This chain's CDR3 is CASSLGTSGQETQYF. DNA of the CDR3: TGTGCCAGCAGCTTAGGGACTAGCGGGCAAGAGACCCAGTACTTC.

This clone was seen only a few times. V and J are TRBV7-9 and TRBJ2-7, with D possibly being TRBD2 (6 bases). From germline, CDR1 is SEHNR and CDR2 FQNEAQ (reference sequence). V was trimmed by 6 bases and J by 6 bases, leaving 12 bases between them. There are 12 residues in the CDR3. In DNA form, the CDR3 reads TGTGCCAGCAGGGCGGTGGGGGGCGAGCAGTACTTC. The encoded protein is CASRAVGGEQYF. Based on the CDR3 plus reference TRBV7-9 and TRBJ2-7, the full variable domain is DTGVSQNPRHKITKRGQNVTFRCDPISEHNRLYWYRQTLGQGPEFLTYFQNEAQLEKSRLLSDRFSAERPKGSFSTLEIQRTEQGDSAMYLCASRAVGGEQYFGPGTRLTVT.

The CDR3, as DNA: TGTGCCAGCAGCCCCGGGGTAGCGGGAGGGGAGCAGTTCTTC. Amino acids: CASSPGVAGGEQFF. V and J are TRBV5-4 and TRBJ2-1; TRBD2 matches 11 bases. V lost 4 bases to trimming and J lost 10 bases; unmatched junction nucleotides: 7. This CDR3 has 14 amino acids. Germline V gives CDR1 SGHNT, CDR2 YYREEE (reference sequence).

V and J are TRBV9 and TRBJ1-1, with a weak D call TRBD1 (6 bases). Germline V gene sequence: CDR1 SGDLS, CDR2 YYNGEE. V lost 2 bases, J lost 3 bases, and 8 bases lay in between. The CDR3 length is 13 residues. As DNA, the CDR3 is TGTGCCAGCAGCGTCACAGGGTACACTGAAGCTTTCTTT. This codes for CASSVTGYTEAFF.